The clone carrying this TCR beta chain was counted between two and nine times. Its antigen is currently unknown. TCRdb passed the PCR reads through MiXCR, listing each CDR3 protein once. The table shows roughly 320,000 distinct CDR3 sequences, with about 20% occurring only once. The data are from a study of molecular identifiers for immune sequencing clone quantification. Study results and caveats: Clonotypes surpassing 20 RNA copies contained over 99% of effector molecules, versus under 1% in naive cells. Spiked Jurkat TCR RNA from one cell was reportedly detectable among 950,000 to 1,000,000 naive cells. Barcode-sharing identical TCR molecules could underestimate highly expanded clone sizes.

V shed 3 bases and J shed 5 bases, with 8 bases lying between them. The CDR3 contains 13 residues. Germline-derived CDR1 and CDR2 are SEHNR and FQNEAQ (reference sequence). This sequence joins TRBV7-9 and TRBJ2-1; D gene unclear. The sequenced material came from naive CD8+ T cells from blood, with Jurkat cell RNA spiked in. Documented subset: FACS-sorted CD8+CD4-CCR7+CD45RA+ naive T cells. The receptor's source is a human donor in good health. Some libraries in this study had Jurkat cell RNA spiked in. The CDR3 region is CASSLDADNEQFF. In DNA, the CDR3 is TGTGCCAGCAGCTTGGACGCCGACAATGAGCAGTTCTTC.